This passage covers 20 T cell receptor beta chains from one sample sequenced in a study of CD8+CD57+ T cells in acquired aplastic anemia. TCR beta VDJ and CDR3 were profiled, and genomic DNA was the template. TCRdb used MiXCR to reprocess the reads, holding one entry per CDR3 protein. This sample yields 200,000 to 250,000 distinct CDR3 sequences, of which almost 50% are seen a single time; about 20% belongs to the top ten. Only patients with CD8+CD57+ cell expansion on flow cytometry were chosen for sequencing. The sequenced sample consisted of sorted CD4+, CD8+, or CD8+CD57+ T cells (not recorded which) from PBMCs. The receptor source for this set is a human donor with aplastic anemia.

Concerning this clonotype: A read error may be the cause here, since a much bigger clone is one base away. The V and J genes are TRBV28 and TRBJ1-5; 7 bases are a match to TRBD1. J lost 6 bases, V lost 6 bases, and 8 bases had no gene match. CDR1 is MDHEN and CDR2 is SYDVKM in the germline V gene. The CDR3 is made up of 14 amino acids. Written as DNA, the CDR3 is TGTGCCAGCAGCCGAAACAGGGGCAGTCAGCCCCAGCATTTT. Its translation: CASSRNRGSQPQHF.

This clonotype was seen just once. The chain joins TRBV20-1 to TRBJ2-3; D may match TRBD1 or TRBD2 (5 bases each). Germline V gives CDR1 DFQATT, CDR2 SNEGSKA (reference sequence). V lost 4 bases to trimming and J lost 1 base, with 18 bases between them. This CDR3 comprises 16 residues. This CDR3 is CSATNEWGFGTDTQYF. The CDR3 bases are TGCAGTGCTACGAACGAATGGGGGTTCGGCACAGATACGCAGTATTTT.

The sample holds many counts of this clonotype. J is TRBJ2-3 and V is TRBV5-1; 12 bases map to TRBD2. Germline trimming cut 7 bases from V and 1 base from J; bases unmatched to any gene: 7. The CDR3 has 16 residues. The germline V gene has CDR1 SGHRS and CDR2 YFSETQ. The CDR3 DNA reads as TGCGCCAGCGAATCTAGCGGGGGGGCCGGCACAGATACGCAGTATTTT. It encodes CASESSGGAGTDTQYF.

This clonotype was observed once. The chain combines TRBV29-1 with TRBJ1-2; D call uncertain. Trimming left V 4 bases short and J 10 bases short, with 13 bases between. The length of the CDR3 is 11 residues. From germline, CDR1 is SQVTM and CDR2 ANQGSEA. CDR3 nucleotides: TGCAGCGTTGGGGCCGTGGATCCCTACACCTTC. It is translated as CSVGAVDPYTF.

This clonotype appeared a single time. This chain connects TRBV19 to TRBJ1-1, with D unresolved. The CDR3 loop spans 15 amino acids. Germline values: CDR1 LNHDA, CDR2 SQIVND (reference sequence). The ends were cut back, 3 bases at V and 7 bases at J, with 18 bases in the middle. CDR3 protein: CASSMSFGVGGEAFF. CDR3 sequence (DNA): TGTGCCAGTAGTATGAGTTTCGGGGTAGGCGGTGAAGCTTTCTTT.

This clonotype was seen repeatedly, ten times or more. The CDR3 region is CASSAERDSLYGYNEQFF. The CDR3 region has the DNA TGTGCCAGCAGCGCAGAGAGGGACTCCCTCTACGGGTACAATGAGCAGTTCTTC. The gene calls are TRBV9 and TRBJ2-1, with D perhaps TRBD2 (6 bases). The V gene lost 3 bases and the J gene lost 4 bases, with 23 bases spanning the gap. CDR1 and CDR2 (germline): SGDLS, YYNGEE. The CDR3 covers 18 residues.

V usage is TRBV2 and J usage is TRBJ1-1, with a weak D call TRBD1 (5 bases). Germline V gives CDR1 SNHLY, CDR2 FYNNEI. CDR3 length: 13 residues. The V gene lost 2 bases and the J gene lost 4 bases, with 8 bases spanning the gap. The DNA of the CDR3 is TGTGCCAGCAGTGAACAGGGCTCCACTGAAGCTTTCTTT. This codes for CASSEQGSTEAFF. The full variable domain, with the rest looked up from reference TRBV2 and TRBJ1-1, is EPEVTQTPSHQVTQMGQEVILRCVPISNHLYFYWYRQILGQKVEFLVSFYNNEISEKSEIFDDQFSVERPDGSNFTLKIRSTKLEDSAMYFCASSEQGSTEAFFGQGTRLTVV.

The rearrangement uses TRBV27 and TRBJ2-7; TRBD2 might be the D (6 bases). The CDR3 totals 13 residues. V was shortened by 4 bases and J by 3 bases, with 10 bases between the two germline ends. Germline lookup yields CDR1 MNHEY and CDR2 SMNVEV (reference sequence). DNA for the CDR3: TGTGCCAGCAGTTACACGGACTACTACGAGCAGTACGTC. It yields the protein CASSYTDYYEQYV.

This sequence joins TRBV2 and TRBJ2-5; 9 bases fit TRBD2. The J call is doubtful: the DNA matches TRBJ2-7 better. This CDR3 has 15 amino acids. Looked up from germline, CDR1 is SNHLY and CDR2 is FYNNEI. Written as DNA, the CDR3 is TGTGCCAGCAGATTTGGACTAGCGATCTCCTACGAGCAGTACTTC. It yields the protein CASRFGLAISYEQYF.

This clonotype was seen repeatedly, ten times or more. V gene TRBV6-1 combines with J gene TRBJ2-2; 11 positions match TRBD2. The trim removed 4 bases at V and 1 base at J, leaving 2 bases unmatched. There are 16 residues in the CDR3. Germline V gene lookup returns CDR1 MNHNS and CDR2 SASEGT. The DNA for the CDR3 is TGTGCCAGCAGTGCGACTAGCGGGAAGAACACCGGGGAGCTGTTTTTT. Translated, it gives CASSATSGKNTGELFF.

This clonotype was detected many times. This chain links TRBV3-1 with TRBJ1-6, with D hard to call. The CDR3 covers 14 residues. CDR1 and CDR2 (germline): LGHDT, YNNKEL (reference sequence). Trimming removed 1 base from V and 10 bases from J, with 11 bases in between. CDR3 sequence (DNA): TGTGCCAGCAGCCAAGTCAGCGGGGTATCACCCCTCCACTTT. It encodes CASSQVSGVSPLHF. Combining the CDR3 with reference TRBV3-1 and TRBJ1-6 gives the whole variable domain DTAVSQTPKYLVTQMGNDKSIKCEQNLGHDTMYWYKQDSKKFLKIMFSYNNKELIINETVPNRFSPKSPDKAHLNLHINSLELGDSAVYFCASSQVSGVSPLHFGNGTRLTVT.

The sample holds many counts of this clonotype. The V call is TRBV20-1, the J call TRBJ1-2, with no clear D. V lost 2 bases and J lost 2, with 9 bases in between. Germline CDR1 and CDR2: DFQATT and SNEGSKA (reference sequence). The CDR3 has 13 amino acids. CDR3 sequence: CSARPSPNYGYTF. The CDR3 nucleotides read TGCAGTGCTAGACCCAGCCCAAACTATGGCTACACCTTC.

V is TRBV12-3 or TRBV12-4 and J is TRBJ1-6; 9 bases align to TRBD1. The CDR3 consists of 19 residues. Trimming at V came to 5 bases and at J to 0 bases, leaving 11 bases not matched to a gene. DNA for the CDR3: TGTGCCAGCAGTGAAGCCCGGACAGGGGAAGTCTCCTATAATTCACCCCTCCACTTT. Encoded protein: CASSEARTGEVSYNSPLHF.

This clonotype was found many times. V usage is TRBV5-1 and J usage is TRBJ2-1; 10 bases map to TRBD2. Trimming cost V 7 bases and J 4 bases; bases outside gene matches: 8. CDR1 SGHRS and CDR2 YFSETQ come from the germline V gene. The CDR3 is 15 residues long. For the CDR3, the DNA is TGCGCCAGCCGAGCTCTAGCGGGGGTTTACAATGAGCAGTTCTTC. The encoded protein is CASRALAGVYNEQFF.

The chain joins TRBV15 to TRBJ2-7; 7 bases are shared with TRBD1. J lost 5 bases, V lost 3 bases, and 10 bases had no gene match. The germline gives CDR1 LNHNV, CDR2 YYDKDF (reference sequence). The CDR3 is 15 residues long. The CDR3 sequence: CATSSSPGQFDEQYF. CDR3 DNA: TGTGCCACCAGCAGCTCCCCGGGACAGTTCGACGAGCAGTACTTC.

This clonotype is a singleton in its sample. The rearrangement uses TRBV10-3 and TRBJ2-2; 9 bases map to TRBD1. J was trimmed by 3 bases and V by 5 bases; bases with no gene match: 19. Germline V CDR1 and CDR2: ENHRY, SYGVKD. CDR3 size: 20 residues. CDR3 in DNA: TGTGCCATCAGTTACAGTGTCGGTACAGGGGGCGTGACGTACACCGGGGAGCTGTTTTTT. It translates to CAISYSVGTGGVTYTGELFF.

The CDR3 is CASSVEGWGNTIYF. For the CDR3, the DNA is TGTGCCAGCAGCGTAGAAGGGTGGGGAAACACCATATATTTT. This chain links TRBV9 with TRBJ1-3; D is uncertain. V lost 0 bases and J lost 4, with 8 bases in between. Germline loops: CDR1 SGDLS, CDR2 YYNGEE. The CDR3 is 14 amino acids.

The chain employs TRBV5-1 and TRBJ1-6, with D perhaps matching TRBD1 (5 bases). V dropped 4 bases and J dropped 8 bases, with 13 bases sitting between them. Germline loops: CDR1 SGHRS, CDR2 YFSETQ. The CDR3 consists of 14 residues. CDR3 protein: CASSGQGIHSPLHF. The CDR3, as DNA: TGCGCCAGCAGCGGGCAGGGCATCCATTCACCCCTCCACTTT.

This clonotype was found many times. V is TRBV7-9 and J is TRBJ1-4, with 11 nucleotides matching TRBD1. Trimming removed 5 bases from V and 5 bases from J; junction bases left unmatched: 4. Per germline, CDR1 SEHNR and CDR2 FQNEAQ (reference sequence). The CDR3 has 15 amino acids. The CDR3 bases are TGTGCCAGCAGCGAGGACAGGGGGCCAAATGAAAAACTGTTTTTT. Residues: CASSEDRGPNEKLFF.

The sample holds many counts of this clonotype. The chain joins TRBV6-1 to TRBJ2-7; 7 bases align to TRBD1. V lost 6 bases and J lost 2; bases outside the gene matches: 7. CDR3 length: 14 amino acids. In germline, CDR1 is MNHNS, CDR2 SASEGT. CDR3 nucleotide sequence: TGTGCCAGCAGCGTTAGAGGGGGCCCCTACGAGCAGTACTTC. It codes for CASSVRGGPYEQYF.